These 26 T cell receptor beta chains were all obtained from the same sample, sequenced in a study of early T cells in non-severe SARS-CoV-2 infection. TCRdb used MiXCR to reprocess the 5' RACE reads, holding one entry per CDR3 protein. Of around 31,000 distinct CDR3 sequences listed, roughly a tenth are singletons. Sequenced material: whole blood. The receptors here all came from an adult who was a healthcare worker with PCR-confirmed SARS-CoV-2 infection or an uninfected control (not recorded which).

This clonotype turned up a few times. In DNA form, the CDR3 reads TGTGCCAGCAGTCCCCGACACTTAACTGAAGCTTTCTTT. Amino acid sequence: CASSPRHLTEAFF. The genes are TRBV12-3 or TRBV12-4 and TRBJ1-1; D unclear. The CDR3 loop spans 13 amino acids. V lost 5 bases and J lost 5, with 12 bases in between.

J is TRBJ2-7 and V is TRBV12-3 or TRBV12-4; no reliable D call. V was pared by 5 bases and J by 3 bases, with 14 bases between. This CDR3 has 14 residues. CDR3 loop: CASSPPGGFYEQYF. The CDR3 nucleotides read TGTGCCAGCAGTCCCCCTGGTGGGTTCTACGAGCAGTACTTC.

The CDR3 here is CASSLGGAVNTEAFF. The CDR3 DNA sequence: TGTGCCAGCAGCTTAGGTGGCGCGGTGAACACTGAAGCTTTCTTT. The gene calls are TRBV7-2 and TRBJ1-1, with no clear D. The CDR3 extends over 15 amino acids. Between the trimmed V and J ends, which lost 1 base and 0 bases, there was a span of 9 bases. Germline CDR1 is SGHTA and CDR2 is FQGNSA.

This clonotype appeared many times. The rearrangement uses TRBV3-1 and TRBJ2-7; 7 bases line up with TRBD1. Looked up from germline, CDR1 is LGHDT and CDR2 is YNNKEL (reference sequence). CDR3 length: 13 amino acids. J lost 5 bases, V lost 3 bases, and 4 bases had no gene match. CDR3 sequence reads: CASSQRQGNEQYF. In nucleotides, the CDR3 is TGTGCCAGCAGCCAGAGACAGGGAAACGAGCAGTACTTC.

V is TRBV9 and J is TRBJ2-4; 7 bases are a match to TRBD1. This CDR3 is built from 17 residues. J lost 1 base, V lost 3 bases, and 10 bases had no gene match. CDR1 is SGDLS, CDR2 YYNGEE, per germline. The chain's CDR3 is CASSGGQGVGAKNIQYF. The CDR3 DNA reads TGTGCCAGCAGCGGAGGCCAGGGGGTTGGGGCCAAAAACATTCAGTACTTC. Full variable domain (rest looked up from reference TRBV9 and TRBJ2-4): DSGVTQTPKHLITATGQRVTLRCSPRSGDLSVYWYQQSLDQGLQFLIQYYNGEERAKGNILERFSAQQFPDLHSELNLSSLELGDSALYFCASSGGQGVGAKNIQYFGAGTRLSVL.

This clonotype appeared many times. The CDR3 nucleotides are TGTGCCAGCAGTTTATACAGCCCCCGGGCCCAGCATTTT. Residues: CASSLYSPRAQHF. The rearrangement links TRBV12-3 or TRBV12-4 to TRBJ1-5; D not certain. Trimming removed 2 bases from V and 11 bases from J, with 13 bases in between. The CDR3 is made up of 13 amino acids.

The rearrangement joins TRBV15 to TRBJ2-3; possibly TRBD2 for D (5 bases). The V end was cut by 1 base, the J end by 0 bases, with 14 bases between. The CDR3 consists of 17 residues. CDR1 and CDR2 (germline): LNHNV, YYDKDF (reference sequence). CDR3 in DNA: TGTGCCACCAGCAGAGGTCTAGCAGTAGCTAGCACAGATACGCAGTATTTT. Encoded protein: CATSRGLAVASTDTQYF. Variable domain in full (rest from reference TRBV15 and TRBJ2-3): DAMVIQNPRYQVTQFGKPVTLSCSQTLNHNVMYWYQQKSSQAPKLLFHYYDKDFNNEADTPDNFQSRRPNTSFCFLDIRSPGLGDTAMYLCATSRGLAVASTDTQYFGPGTRLTVL.

A few counts support this clonotype. This chain links TRBV7-7 with TRBJ2-1; 12 nucleotides line up with TRBD1. The CDR3 runs to 14 residues. Germline CDR1 SSHAT, CDR2 FNYEAQ (reference sequence). The V gene end was trimmed by 4 bases and the J gene end by 8 bases; junction bases not matched to a gene: 3. CDR3 region: CASSYRDRGHEQFF. The CDR3 nucleotides read TGTGCCAGCAGCTACCGGGACAGGGGGCATGAGCAGTTCTTC.

This clonotype occurred many times. The CDR3 nucleotides are TGTGCCAGCGGATCCCCTAGCGGGGAAGAGACCCAGTACTTC. This translates into CASGSPSGEETQYF. The chain combines TRBV2 with TRBJ2-5; 9 nucleotides line up with TRBD2. The CDR3 totals 14 residues. Trimming took 8 bases from V and 3 from J; bases not matched to a gene: 7. CDR1 and CDR2 (germline): SNHLY, FYNNEI.

In its sample, this clonotype was seen many times. The chain employs TRBV7-3 and TRBJ1-1; D unresolved. Deletions cut 5 bases from V and 0 bases from J, with 10 bases between. Germline lookup yields CDR1 SGHTA and CDR2 FQGTGA. This CDR3 has 14 residues. CDR3 sequence reads: CASSPNPLNTEAFF. As DNA, the CDR3 is TGTGCCAGCAGCCCCAATCCATTGAACACTGAAGCTTTCTTT.

This clonotype was counted ten times or more. The chain carries TRBV6-5 and TRBJ2-7, with D possibly being TRBD1 (5 bases). This CDR3 contains 13 residues. Between the trimmed V and J ends, which lost 5 bases and 3 bases, there was a span of 11 bases. Germline V CDR1 and CDR2: MNHEY, SVGAGI. CDR3: CASSPGHNYEQYF. CDR3 nucleotides: TGTGCCAGCAGTCCAGGACACAACTACGAGCAGTACTTC.

This clonotype came up many times. This rearrangement joins TRBV7-9 to TRBJ2-3; TRBD1 aligns across 11 bases. Germline assignment: CDR1 SEHNR and CDR2 FQNEAQ (reference sequence). The CDR3 contains 16 residues. The trim removed 1 base at V and 4 bases at J, leaving 4 bases unmatched. The CDR3 DNA reads as TGTGCCAGCAGCTTAGTTGGACAGGGGGCATCAGATACGCAGTATTTT. Its protein is CASSLVGQGASDTQYF.

This clonotype was seen only a few times. The J gene is TRBJ2-4, the V gene TRBV24-1; possible D gene TRBD1, 5 bases. Per the germline V gene, CDR1 is KGHDR and CDR2 is SFDVKD. The CDR3 length is 18 residues. Trimming pared 2 bases from V and 1 base from J, leaving 17 bases between. The CDR3 here is CATSDSDGGAWAKNIQYF. CDR3 nucleotides: TGTGCCACCAGTGATTCGGATGGTGGGGCATGGGCCAAAAACATTCAGTACTTC.

The sample holds many counts of this clonotype. This sequence joins TRBV5-1 and TRBJ2-3; 7 nucleotides match TRBD2. CDR1 is SGHRS, CDR2 YFSETQ, per germline. This CDR3 has 14 residues. V lost 0 bases, J lost 6 bases, and 4 bases stayed unmatched. The CDR3 loop is CASSLGGGMDTQYF. The DNA for the CDR3 is TGCGCCAGCAGCTTGGGCGGGGGAATGGATACGCAGTATTTT.

This clonotype was found many times. The chain recombines TRBV7-2 with TRBJ1-4; D may be TRBD1 (5 bases). The length of the CDR3 is 16 residues. From germline, CDR1 is SGHTA and CDR2 FQGNSA. Between the trimmed V and J ends, which lost 2 bases and 6 bases, there was a span of 16 bases. The CDR3 sequence is CASSLIAFGGDEKLFF. CDR3 DNA sequence: TGTGCCAGCAGCTTAATAGCCTTCGGGGGAGATGAAAAACTGTTTTTT. Looking up the rest from reference TRBV7-2 and TRBJ1-4 gives the full variable domain: GAGVSQSPSNKVTEKGKDVELRCDPISGHTALYWYRQSLGQGLEFLIYFQGNSAPDKSGLPSDRFSAERTGGSVSTLTIQRTQQEDSAVYLCASSLIAFGGDEKLFFGSGTQLSVL.

This clonotype was recorded at least ten times. This chain joins TRBV3-1 and TRBJ2-1; a possible D gene is TRBD2 (6 bases). Trimming pared 4 bases from V and 0 bases from J, leaving 13 bases between. The CDR3 runs 16 residues. Germline V lookup: CDR1 LGHDT, CDR2 YNNKEL (reference sequence). This CDR3 is CASSLIGGDSYNEQFF. CDR3 nucleotides: TGTGCCAGCAGCCTCATCGGAGGGGACTCCTACAATGAGCAGTTCTTC.

The table lists this clonotype with many counts. The chain employs TRBV6-5 and TRBJ1-2; 8 nucleotides align to TRBD1. This CDR3 has 14 amino acids. After removal of 5 bases from V and 4 bases from J, the junction contained 6 bases not matched to a gene. Germline V gives CDR1 MNHEY, CDR2 SVGAGI. The CDR3 bases are TGTGCCAGCAGTGCCGGACAGGGCGCCTATGGCTACACCTTC. This gives the protein CASSAGQGAYGYTF.

In its sample, this clonotype was seen many times. CDR3 protein: CASFWPDRAYF. The CDR3 region has the DNA TGTGCCAGCTTTTGGCCGGACAGGGCATACTTC. The gene calls are TRBV6-6 and TRBJ2-4; 8 bases align to TRBD1. Germline V CDR1 and CDR2: MNHNY, SVGAGI (reference sequence). The V segment lost 8 bases and the J segment 16 bases; nucleotides outside the gene matches: 10. The CDR3 sequence is 11 residues long.

There are a few counts of this clonotype. The CDR3 DNA follows: TGTGCCAGCACCGAACCTAGGACTGAAGCTTTCTTT. As protein: CASTEPRTEAFF. The chain carries TRBV7-9 and TRBJ1-1, with D hard to call. V lost 7 bases, J lost 5 bases, and 11 bases lay in between. CDR1 and CDR2 (germline): SEHNR, FQNEAQ (reference sequence). This CDR3 region has 12 residues. Complete variable domain (other parts from reference TRBV7-9 and TRBJ1-1): DTGVSQNPRHKITKRGQNVTFRCDPISEHNRLYWYRQTLGQGPEFLTYFQNEAQLEKSRLLSDRFSAERPKGSFSTLEIQRTEQGDSAMYLCASTEPRTEAFFGQGTRLTVV.

This clonotype has at least ten counts. The V gene is TRBV10-3, the J gene TRBJ1-1; 8 bases agree with TRBD1. V lost 7 bases, J lost 4 bases, and 5 bases stayed unmatched. This CDR3 region has 13 residues. Germline CDR1 and CDR2: ENHRY and SYGVKD. The CDR3 DNA reads as TGTGCCATCAATGGACAGGGTGGCACTGAAGCTTTCTTT. This sequence encodes CAINGQGGTEAFF.

This clonotype was picked up many times. The genes are TRBV12-3 or TRBV12-4 and TRBJ1-5; D might be TRBD1 (6 bases). The CDR3 has 14 amino acids. The ends were cut back, 3 bases at V and 6 bases at J, with 12 bases in the middle. In nucleotides, the CDR3 is TGTGCCAGCAGTTTCGGACAGTGGGGTCAGCCCCAGCATTTT. Protein sequence: CASSFGQWGQPQHF.

DNA of the CDR3: TGTGCCAGCAGCTTTACCGGTACTAATGAAAAACTGTTTTTT. Protein sequence: CASSFTGTNEKLFF. This chain connects TRBV7-2 to TRBJ1-4; D uncertain. CDR1 is SGHTA, CDR2 FQGNSA, per germline. This CDR3 comprises 14 residues. Deletions cut 3 bases from V and 2 bases from J, with 7 bases between.

At least ten counts were recorded for this clonotype. V usage is TRBV28 and J usage is TRBJ1-3; D unresolved. V dropped 3 bases and J dropped 4 bases, with 4 bases sitting between them. This CDR3 has 12 amino acids. Germline assignment: CDR1 MDHEN and CDR2 SYDVKM. CDR3 sequence (DNA): TGTGCCAGCAGTTTCTTAGGAAACACCATATATTTT. Encoded protein: CASSFLGNTIYF. Using reference TRBV28 and TRBJ1-3 for the parts outside the CDR3, the full variable domain is DVKVTQSSRYLVKRTGEKVFLECVQDMDHENMFWYRQDPGLGLRLIYFSYDVKMKEKGDIPEGYSVSREKKERFSLILESASTNQTSMYLCASSFLGNTIYFGEGSWLTVV.

This clonotype has only a few counts. The chain is built from TRBV12-3 or TRBV12-4 and TRBJ2-4; 7 positions agree with TRBD2. V was pared by 5 bases and J by 7 bases, with 5 bases of the junction left unmatched. The CDR3 is made up of 13 amino acids. CDR3 bases: TGTGCCAGCAGTGCAGCGGGGACGAACATTCAGTACTTC. Residues: CASSAAGTNIQYF.

Only a few counts were recorded for this clonotype. This chain uses TRBV6-2 or TRBV6-3 with TRBJ1-5; 10 bases map to TRBD1. Trimming removed 6 bases from V and 0 bases from J; junction bases left unmatched: 8. This CDR3 region has 17 residues. Per germline, CDR1 MNHEY and CDR2 SVGEGT. The CDR3 DNA is TGTGCCAGCAGGCTGGGACAGGGGCGGAATAGCAATCAGCCCCAGCATTTT. Its protein product is CASRLGQGRNSNQPQHF.

The chain is built from TRBV7-8 and TRBJ1-4, with D perhaps matching TRBD1 (6 bases). The CDR3 runs to 15 residues. Trimming pared 2 bases from V and 8 bases from J, leaving 15 bases between. Germline-derived CDR1 and CDR2 are SGHVS and FQNEAQ. CDR3 amino acids: CASSLRGGRQEKLFF. CDR3 coding DNA: TGTGCCAGCAGCTTAAGGGGGGGACGCCAGGAAAAACTGTTTTTT.